A single sample gave rise to the 11 T cell receptor beta chains below, sequenced in a study of CD8 T cells in Susac syndrome. Reverse transcription of roughly 0.45 to 1 ug RNA used random hexamers. Via MiXCR, TCRdb re-called the immunoSEQ multiplex PCR reads, giving one row per CDR3 protein. The sample holds 250,000 to 300,000 distinct CDR3 sequences, roughly 85% seen once. The sample was CD8+ T cells from PBMCs. The receptors were gathered from a human donor with multiple sclerosis.

V is TRBV28 and J is TRBJ2-1, with TRBD1 as a possible D gene (5 bases). This CDR3 is 15 amino acids long. V was clipped by 3 bases and J by 4 bases, with 13 bases between them. The germline V gene encodes CDR1 MDHEN and CDR2 SYDVKM. The CDR3 DNA follows: TGTGCCAGCAGTTTTGTGATAGCAGGGTACAATGAGCAGTTCTTC. It translates to CASSFVIAGYNEQFF.

The chain carries TRBV28 and TRBJ2-7; D is possibly TRBD2 (5 bases). CDR1 is MDHEN, CDR2 SYDVKM, per germline. The ends were cut back, 6 bases at V and 6 bases at J, with 15 bases in the middle. CDR3 length: 13 amino acids. CDR3 sequence: CASRLTEGVEQYF. The CDR3 DNA is TGTGCCAGCAGGTTAACAGAGGGAGTCGAGCAGTACTTC.

V gene TRBV27 combines with J gene TRBJ2-3; either TRBD1 or TRBD2 may supply D (5 bases each). Germline CDR1 MNHEY, CDR2 SMNVEV (reference sequence). The V end was cut by 6 bases, the J end by 0 bases, with 10 bases between. The CDR3 is 14 amino acids. The CDR3 DNA follows: TGTGCCAGCAGCTGGGACCAAAGCACAGATACGCAGTATTTT. Translation gives CASSWDQSTDTQYF.

The chain has TRBV7-2 and TRBJ1-1, with TRBD1 as a possible D gene (5 bases). The CDR3 is 17 amino acids. The germline V gene encodes CDR1 SGHTA and CDR2 FQGNSA. Deletions cut 4 bases from V and 4 bases from J, with 22 bases between. The CDR3, as DNA: TGTGCCAGCAGCTCAACGGGGGGGTCGACCCGACCCACTGAAGCTTTCTTT. This encodes CASSSTGGSTRPTEAFF.

The gene calls are TRBV20-1 and TRBJ1-2; D gene ambiguous. Germline V gene lookup returns CDR1 DFQATT and CDR2 SNEGSKA (reference sequence). The length of the CDR3 is 14 residues. V shed 3 bases and J shed 5 bases, with 16 bases lying between them. CDR3 coding DNA: TGCAGTGCTAGCTCCAGGCGGAGGCCATATGGCTACACCTTC. This sequence encodes CSASSRRRPYGYTF.

The chain couples TRBV27 to TRBJ2-7, with D perhaps TRBD1 (6 bases). V was trimmed by 8 bases and J by 2 bases, leaving 16 bases between them. In germline, CDR1 is MNHEY, CDR2 SMNVEV (reference sequence). The CDR3 contains 14 residues. Written as DNA, the CDR3 is TGTGCCAGCGCCTTCAGGGGTCAGGCCTACGAGCAGTACTTC. Residues: CASAFRGQAYEQYF.

The V call is TRBV28, the J call TRBJ2-1, with 12 bases matching TRBD2. This CDR3 has 19 amino acids. Germline V gives CDR1 MDHEN, CDR2 SYDVKM. V dropped 5 bases and J dropped 4; count of bases not matched to a gene: 15. CDR3 sequence reads: CASSPRVVRLAGVYNEQFF. DNA of the CDR3: TGTGCCAGCAGTCCCCGAGTAGTTAGACTAGCGGGAGTGTACAATGAGCAGTTCTTC.

This clonotype was detected once. This CDR3 reads CASSRDREGLKDQPQHF. CDR3 in DNA: TGTGCCAGTAGTAGGGACAGGGAAGGATTGAAGGATCAGCCCCAGCATTTT. The chain has TRBV19 and TRBJ1-5; 9 nucleotides align to TRBD1. CDR1 and CDR2 from the germline V gene are LNHDA and SQIVND (reference sequence). The CDR3 sequence is 17 residues long. The V segment lost 4 bases and the J segment 5 bases; nucleotides outside the gene matches: 12. Full variable domain (rest looked up from reference TRBV19 and TRBJ1-5): DGGITQSPKYLFRKEGQNVTLSCEQNLNHDAMYWYRQDPGQGLRLIYYSQIVNDFQKGDIAEGYSVSREKKESFPLTVTSAQKNPTAFYLCASSRDREGLKDQPQHFGDGTRLSIL.

The J gene is TRBJ2-7, the V gene TRBV27, with a possible D match to TRBD2 (5 bases). The CDR3 totals 16 residues. Trimming stripped 6 bases from V and 4 bases from J, with 22 bases between. The V gene's germline CDR1 is MNHEY and CDR2 SMNVEV (reference sequence). The DNA for the CDR3 is TGTGCCAGCAGCCGTGAGGAGCGGCGCCCCGGATACGAGCAGTACTTC. This encodes CASSREERRPGYEQYF.

The chain links TRBV27 to TRBJ1-1; 9 nucleotides align to TRBD1. The V gene's germline CDR1 is MNHEY and CDR2 SMNVEV (reference sequence). After removal of 2 bases from V and 8 bases from J, the junction contained 3 bases not matched to a gene. The CDR3 is made up of 13 amino acids. CDR3 sequence (DNA): TGTGCCAGCAGTTTAAACAGGGGGCGCGAAGCTTTCTTT. It is translated as CASSLNRGREAFF.

The V call is TRBV25-1, the J call TRBJ2-7; 11 bases are a match to TRBD2. Germline-derived CDR1 and CDR2 are MGHDK and SYGVNS. CDR3 length: 17 amino acids. V trimming: 1 base; J trimming: 0 bases; junction bases outside the gene matches: 5. The CDR3 DNA follows: TGTGCCAGCAGTGAATGGACTAGCGGGTCTAGCTCCTACGAGCAGTACTTC. This translates into CASSEWTSGSSSYEQYF.